This section outlines one T cell receptor beta chain sequence together with its context. Trimming took 2 bases from V and 4 from J, leaving 12 bases between them. This CDR3 spans 15 amino acids. Germline V CDR1 and CDR2: MGHDK, SYGVNS. These data belong to a study of blood T cell repertoires in COVID-19. The protocol was immunoSEQ multiplex PCR, while the TCRdb copy is restricted to in-frame clones and leaves out a portion. The sample lists over 50,000 clones, approximately 84% occurring once. The sequence came from a human donor in a cohort sampled during active COVID-19. The chain links TRBV25-1 to TRBJ1-3; D is perhaps TRBD1 (6 bases). Input material: peripheral blood. This CDR3 is CASSEGATGGNTIYF. In DNA form, the CDR3 reads TGTGCCAGCAGTGAAGGTGCTACAGGGGGAAACACCATATATTTT.